Presented here are 23 T cell receptor beta chains from one specimen sequenced in a study of molecular identifiers for immune sequencing clone quantification (dated by TCRdb to 2016 to 2019). Library construction relied on PCR. This sample was sequenced with a NextSeq 500. In TCRdb, the public reads were trimmed at Q25 with fastp and aligned with MiXCR, with productive beta chains retained. Merged by CDR3 protein, the rows form single entries marked with the most common genes and DNA. The sample table shows under 100,000 distinct CDR3 sequences, and roughly 23% are seen once. The ten largest clonotypes hold 0.78% of the sample. The sample consisted of naive CD8+ T cells from blood, with Jurkat cell RNA spiked in. The cell subset or site label for this specimen denotes: FACS-sorted CD8+CD4-CCR7+CD45RA+ naive T cells. These receptor sequences come from a human donor in good health. Some libraries in this study had Jurkat cell RNA spiked in.

On this clonotype itself: A much larger clone lies one base from this, so it may be a read error. Since the CDR3 does not end with the conserved phenylalanine or tryptophan, this likely comes from a read error. The chain carries TRBV11-1 and TRBJ2-7; 12 nucleotides line up with TRBD2. The CDR3 sequence is 17 residues long. V was pared by 5 bases and J by 2 bases, with 10 bases of the junction left unmatched. Per germline, CDR1 SGHAT and CDR2 FQDESV (reference sequence). This CDR3 reads CASSPRFGLAGPYEQYL. The CDR3 nucleotides read TGTGCCAGCAGCCCCCGATTTGGACTAGCGGGGCCCTACGAGCAGTACCTC.

V and J are TRBV19 and TRBJ2-7; 9 nucleotides align to TRBD2. The germline V gene encodes CDR1 LNHDA and CDR2 SQIVND (reference sequence). V shed 5 bases, J shed 2 bases, and the junction held 4 bases outside the gene matches. This CDR3 has 14 amino acids. The DNA of the CDR3 is TGTGCCAGTAGTCAAGAGCGGGGGGCCTACGAGCAGTACTTC. This encodes CASSQERGAYEQYF.

There are a few counts of this clonotype. This chain joins TRBV7-6 and TRBJ2-7; 8 positions agree with TRBD2. From germline, CDR1 is SGHVS and CDR2 FNYEAQ. The V segment lost 1 base and the J segment 2 bases; nucleotides outside the gene matches: 4. This CDR3 is built from 15 residues. The CDR3 reads CASSLGGRFPYEQYF. The CDR3 DNA sequence: TGTGCCAGCAGCTTAGGCGGGAGGTTCCCCTACGAGCAGTACTTC. Together with reference TRBV7-6 and TRBJ2-7, the CDR3 gives the full variable domain: GAGVSQSPRYKVTKRGQDVALRCDPISGHVSLYWYRQALGQGPEFLTYFNYEAQQDKSGLPNDRFSAERPEGSISTLTIQRTEQRDSAMYRCASSLGGRFPYEQYFGPGTRLTVT.

The chain is built from TRBV14 and TRBJ2-1; D is uncertain. Germline CDR1 and CDR2: SGHDN and FVKESK. CDR3 size: 13 residues. V was clipped by 2 bases and J by 1 base, with 3 bases between them. In DNA form, the CDR3 reads TGTGCCAGCAGCCAAACGTCCTACAATGAGCAGTTCTTC. This translates into CASSQTSYNEQFF.

This clonotype has just a few counts. The chain is built from TRBV15 and TRBJ2-1; 9 nucleotides align to TRBD2. Looked up from germline, CDR1 is LNHNV and CDR2 is YYDKDF (reference sequence). The V gene end was trimmed by 5 bases and the J gene end by 3 bases; junction bases not matched to a gene: 8. The CDR3 has 16 amino acids. CDR3 sequence: CATSSVAGAIYNEQFF. The CDR3 nucleotides are TGTGCCACCAGCTCGGTAGCGGGGGCCATCTACAATGAGCAGTTCTTC.

The V and J genes are TRBV20-1 and TRBJ2-5; 10 bases fit TRBD2. The CDR3 is made up of 13 amino acids. Germline loops: CDR1 DFQATT, CDR2 SNEGSKA (reference sequence). With 6 bases clipped from V and 7 bases from J, the junction kept 8 bases outside the gene matches. CDR3 amino acids: CSAFPAGGGTQYF. DNA for the CDR3: TGCAGTGCCTTTCCAGCGGGAGGGGGGACCCAGTACTTC.

In this sample, this clonotype turned up many times. This chain connects TRBV4-3 to TRBJ2-3, with TRBD2 identical over 8 bases. Losses at the gene ends were 4 bases for V and 2 bases for J; bases not matched to a gene: 8. The germline V gene has CDR1 LGHNA and CDR2 YSLEER. CDR3 length equals 16 residues. CDR3 nucleotides: TGCGCCAGCAGCCCGGGTACTAGCGGATTCACAGATACGCAGTATTTT. Translating it yields CASSPGTSGFTDTQYF.

The chain has TRBV19 and TRBJ1-2, with D unclear. Trimming cost V 3 bases and J 4 bases, with 18 bases left between them. This CDR3 comprises 16 residues. Germline V CDR1 and CDR2: LNHDA, SQIVND (reference sequence). CDR3 residues: CASSIGEEPLTYGYTF. The CDR3 coding sequence is TGTGCCAGTAGTATCGGGGAGGAGCCACTTACCTATGGCTACACCTTC.

Details on this clonotype: The CDR3 does not close with the conserved phenylalanine or tryptophan, likely indicating a read error. The CDR3 protein is CASSNYRDRKNIQYL. CDR3 bases: TGTGCCAGCAGCAACTACCGGGACAGAAAAAACATTCAGTACCTC. The J gene is TRBJ2-4, the V gene TRBV7-9, with 7 nucleotides matching TRBD1. V dropped 5 bases and J dropped 4; count of bases not matched to a gene: 8. Germline assignment: CDR1 SEHNR and CDR2 FQNEAQ (reference sequence). The CDR3 spans 15 residues.

This clonotype was seen repeatedly, ten times or more. The chain joins TRBV28 to TRBJ1-1; the D is unclear. Germline assignment: CDR1 MDHEN and CDR2 SYDVKM. Between the trimmed V and J ends, which lost 4 bases and 4 bases, there was a span of 10 bases. CDR3 size: 13 residues. CDR3 region: CASSYRGSTEAFF. The CDR3 DNA sequence: TGTGCCAGCAGTTATCGGGGTAGCACTGAAGCTTTCTTT.

The rearrangement uses TRBV9 and TRBJ2-1; TRBD2 matches at 8 bases. V lost 6 bases, J lost 3 bases, and 8 bases stayed unmatched. CDR3 length: 15 amino acids. CDR1 SGDLS and CDR2 YYNGEE come from the germline V gene. In nucleotides, the CDR3 is TGTGCCAGCAACCCGGGGGGGGCATACTACAATGAGCAGTTCTTC. It codes for CASNPGGAYYNEQFF.

Comment on this clonotype: A much bigger clone sits one base away, suggesting this may be a read error. The rearrangement links TRBV7-9 to TRBJ2-7, with TRBD2 as a possible D gene (5 bases). In germline, CDR1 is SEHNR, CDR2 FQNEAQ (reference sequence). This CDR3 is built from 14 residues. DNA of the CDR3: TGTGCCAGCAGCCAACCGGGGAATTCCTACGCGCAGTACTTC. This translates into CASSQPGNSYAQYF. Supplemented by reference TRBV7-9 and TRBJ2-7, the full variable domain reads DTGVSQNPRHKITKRGQNVTFRCDPISEHNRLYWYRQTLGQGPEFLTYFQNEAQLEKSRLLSDRFSAERPKGSFSTLEIQRTEQGDSAMYLCASSQPGNSYAQYFGPGTRLTVT.

The V and J genes are TRBV14 and TRBJ1-6, with 8 bases aligning to TRBD1. CDR1 and CDR2 from the germline V gene are SGHDN and FVKESK. After removal of 0 bases from V and 9 bases from J, the junction contained 10 bases not matched to a gene. The CDR3 runs to 17 residues. CDR3 in DNA: TGTGCCAGCAGCCAAGACTTCGGGCAGGGGGCGCTTTCACCCCTCCACTTT. It translates to CASSQDFGQGALSPLHF.

This clonotype was detected a few times. This chain joins TRBV4-1 and TRBJ2-2; D not resolved. The CDR3 consists of 16 residues. The V and J ends lost 1 base and 6 bases respectively, with 15 bases between them. The germline V gene has CDR1 MGHRA and CDR2 YSYEKL. The CDR3 sequence: CASSQVSSGSAGELFF. The CDR3 DNA reads TGCGCCAGCAGCCAAGTTTCTTCGGGTTCGGCCGGGGAGCTGTTTTTT.

In the case of this clonotype: A read error may account for a junction end that differs from germline. The chain couples TRBV12-5 to TRBJ1-4; D gene unclear. This CDR3 comprises 15 residues. Germline CDR1 LGHNT, CDR2 FRNRAP. The CDR3 sequence is CASGGDFAANENLFF. The CDR3, as DNA: TGTGCTAGCGGCGGGGATTTCGCAGCTAATGAAAATCTGTTTTTT. The whole variable domain, remainder taken from reference TRBV12-5 and TRBJ1-4, is DARVTQTPRHKVTEMGQEVTMRCQPILGHNTVFWYRQTMMQGLELLAYFRNRAPLDDSGMPKDRFSAEMPDATLATLKIQPSEPRDSAVYFCASGGDFAANENLFFGSGTQLSVL.

V gene TRBV6-2 or TRBV6-3 combines with J gene TRBJ2-1; D tentatively reads TRBD1 or TRBD2 (5 bases each). The CDR3 sequence is 14 residues long. The germline V and J ends were trimmed by 5 bases and 6 bases, with 14 bases remaining between them. Germline loops: CDR1 MNHEY, CDR2 SVGEGT. For the CDR3, the DNA is TGTGCCAGCAGTCCGGGACGGAGGAGCAATGAGCAGTTCTTC. It codes for CASSPGRRSNEQFF.

This clonotype was recorded many times. The chain joins TRBV5-4 to TRBJ2-3; 13 bases fit TRBD2. Trimming removed 4 bases from V and 2 bases from J; junction bases left unmatched: 4. CDR1 SGHNT and CDR2 YYREEE come from the germline V gene (reference sequence). CDR3 size: 16 residues. CDR3 DNA sequence: TGTGCCAGCAGCAGAGGACTAGCGGGGGCCACAGATACGCAGTATTTT. Protein sequence: CASSRGLAGATDTQYF.

In this sample, this clonotype turned up a few times. One junction end disagrees with the germline gene, perhaps due to a read error. V and J are TRBV30 and TRBJ1-1; tentative D call: TRBD1 (5 bases). The CDR3 consists of 12 residues. CDR1 and CDR2 (germline): GTSNPN, SVGIG (reference sequence). As DNA, the CDR3 is TGTGCCAGGAGTTTGGGGGACGCTGAAGCTTTCTTT. Translating gives CARSLGDAEAFF.

This clonotype was observed many times. The J gene is TRBJ1-2, the V gene TRBV4-3; D gene unclear. The CDR3 totals 16 residues. Germline CDR1 is LGHNA and CDR2 is YSLEER. Trimming took off 0 bases at V and 2 bases at J, with 13 bases between the two ends. In DNA form, the CDR3 reads TGCGCCAGCAGCCAAGATTTGCCGGAGGAAAACTATGGCTACACCTTC. It yields the protein CASSQDLPEENYGYTF.

With regard to this clonotype: A much larger clone differs from this one at a single base, so this may be a read error. V and J are TRBV13 and TRBJ2-3; D unclear. This CDR3 region has 13 residues. Germline-derived CDR1 and CDR2 are PRHDT and FYEKMQ (reference sequence). V was cut by 5 bases and J by 2 bases, with 8 bases left in between. The CDR3 DNA sequence: TGTGCCAGCAGCCCTCACCTCACAGATACGCAGTATTTT. It yields the protein CASSPHLTDTQYF.

V gene TRBV7-9 combines with J gene TRBJ2-7; TRBD1 aligns across 7 bases. After removal of 5 bases from V and 7 bases from J, the junction contained 8 bases not matched to a gene. Germline CDR1 is SEHNR and CDR2 is FQNEAQ (reference sequence). The CDR3 length is 13 residues. CDR3 coding DNA: TGTGCCAGCAGCCACGGGACAGCGCGGGAGCAGTACTTC. Translated, it gives CASSHGTAREQYF.

V gene TRBV5-1 combines with J gene TRBJ2-7; D remains unclear. The CDR3 contains 14 residues. V lost 0 bases, J lost 1 base, and 8 bases lay in between. Per the germline V gene, CDR1 is SGHRS and CDR2 is YFSETQ. The CDR3, as DNA: TGCGCCAGCAGCTTGGTGTCAGATTCCTACGAGCAGTACTTC. Protein sequence: CASSLVSDSYEQYF.

Of note for this clonotype: Given a much more abundant clone one base away, this may be a read error. The chain uses TRBV14 and TRBJ2-7; 9 nucleotides agree with TRBD2. Germline V CDR1 and CDR2: SGHDN, FVKESK. CDR3 length: 14 amino acids. The J segment lost 7 bases and the V segment lost 4 bases, leaving 8 bases of the junction unmatched. The CDR3 DNA sequence: TGTGCCAGCAGCCCATTAGCGGGAGTACGAGAGCAGTACTTC. Translation: CASSPLAGVREQYF. Variable domain in full (rest from reference TRBV14 and TRBJ2-7): EAGVTQFPSHSVIEKGQTVTLRCDPISGHDNLYWYRRVMGKEIKFLLHFVKESKQDESGMPNNRFLAERTGGTYSTLKVQPAELEDSGVYFCASSPLAGVREQYFGPGTRLTVT.